This TCR beta chain was sequenced in a study of T cell repertoires in cytomegalovirus infection. Germline lookup yields CDR1 MGHRA and CDR2 YSYEKL. This CDR3 has 12 amino acids. V lost 1 base to trimming and J lost 7 bases, with 4 bases between them. TCRdb re-called the reads with MiXCR, one entry per CDR3 protein. The data show some 130,000 distinct CDR3 sequences, about 24% seen once. With respect to this clonotype: Its antigen is still unknown.

This TCR was sampled from a human donor in good health (CMV status not recorded). Some clones in this sample may be carry-over from other donors' samples. This chain links TRBV4-1 with TRBJ1-4; no clear D gene. The sample was PBMCs, sequenced either directly or after in vitro stimulation (not recorded which). As DNA, the CDR3 is TGCGCCAGCAGCCAAGTGGGTGAAAAACTGTTTTTT. Amino acids: CASSQVGEKLFF.